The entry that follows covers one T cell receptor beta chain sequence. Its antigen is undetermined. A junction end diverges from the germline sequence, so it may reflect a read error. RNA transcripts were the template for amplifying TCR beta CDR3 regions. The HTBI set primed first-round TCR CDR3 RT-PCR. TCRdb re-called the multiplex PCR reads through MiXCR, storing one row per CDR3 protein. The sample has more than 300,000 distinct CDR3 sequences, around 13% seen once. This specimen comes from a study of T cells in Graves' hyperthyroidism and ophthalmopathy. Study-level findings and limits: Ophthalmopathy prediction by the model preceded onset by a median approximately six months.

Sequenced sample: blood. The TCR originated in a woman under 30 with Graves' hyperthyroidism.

Here the CDR3 DNA reads TGCGCCAGCAGTCTAAGATCCCTAGCGGGAGGGCCCTACGAGCAGTTCTTC. This translates into CASSLRSLAGGPYEQFF. The chain joins TRBV12-3 or TRBV12-4 to TRBJ2-7; TRBD2 agrees at 12 bases. The DNA end favors TRBJ2-1, so the J call may be wrong. The CDR3 is made up of 17 amino acids.